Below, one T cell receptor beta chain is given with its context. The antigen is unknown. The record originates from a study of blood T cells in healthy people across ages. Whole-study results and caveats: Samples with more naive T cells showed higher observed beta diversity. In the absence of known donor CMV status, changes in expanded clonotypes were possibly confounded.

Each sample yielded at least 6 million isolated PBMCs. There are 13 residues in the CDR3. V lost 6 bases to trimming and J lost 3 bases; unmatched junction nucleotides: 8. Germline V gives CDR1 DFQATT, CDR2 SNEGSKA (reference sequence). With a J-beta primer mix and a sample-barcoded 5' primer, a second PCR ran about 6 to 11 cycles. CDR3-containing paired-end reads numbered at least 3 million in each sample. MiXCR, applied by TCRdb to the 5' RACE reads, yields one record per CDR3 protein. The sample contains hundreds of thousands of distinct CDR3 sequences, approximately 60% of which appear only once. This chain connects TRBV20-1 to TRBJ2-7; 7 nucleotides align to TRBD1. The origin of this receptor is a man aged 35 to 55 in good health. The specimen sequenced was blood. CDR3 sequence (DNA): TGCAGTGCGGCCCGGGACAGCCGCTACGAGCAGTACTTC. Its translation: CSAARDSRYEQYF.